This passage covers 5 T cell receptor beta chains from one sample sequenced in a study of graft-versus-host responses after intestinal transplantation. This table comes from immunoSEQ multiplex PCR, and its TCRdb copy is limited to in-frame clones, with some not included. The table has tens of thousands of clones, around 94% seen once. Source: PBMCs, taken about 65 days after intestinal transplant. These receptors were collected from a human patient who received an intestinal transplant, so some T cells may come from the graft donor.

Here the CDR3 reads CASSPQGGTYEQYF. The DNA of the CDR3 is TGTGCCAGTAGTCCACAGGGCGGTACCTACGAGCAGTACTTC. The V gene is TRBV19, the J gene TRBJ2-7, with D perhaps TRBD1 (6 bases). Germline CDR1 is LNHDA and CDR2 is SQIVND (reference sequence). The CDR3 runs to 14 residues. Trimming cost V 5 bases and J 2 bases, with 13 bases left between them.

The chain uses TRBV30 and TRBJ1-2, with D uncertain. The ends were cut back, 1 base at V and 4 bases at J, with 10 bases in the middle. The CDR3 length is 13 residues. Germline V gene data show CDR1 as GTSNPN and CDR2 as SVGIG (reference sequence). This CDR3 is CAWSGAILYGYTF. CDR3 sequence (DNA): TGTGCCTGGAGTGGTGCAATTCTCTATGGCTACACCTTC. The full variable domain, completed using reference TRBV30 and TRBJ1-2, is SQTIHQWPATLVQPVGSPLSLECTVEGTSNPNLYWYRQAAGRGLQLLFYSVGIGQISSEVPQNLSASRPQDRQFILSSKKLLLSDSGFYLCAWSGAILYGYTFGSGTRLTVV.

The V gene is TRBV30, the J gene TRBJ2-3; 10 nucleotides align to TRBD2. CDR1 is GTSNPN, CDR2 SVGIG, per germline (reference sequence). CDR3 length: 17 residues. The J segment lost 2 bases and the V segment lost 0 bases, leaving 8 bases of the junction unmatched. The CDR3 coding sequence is TGTGCCTGGAGTGTCCTCGAGCGGGGGGGGAACACAGATACGCAGTATTTT. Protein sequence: CAWSVLERGGNTDTQYF.

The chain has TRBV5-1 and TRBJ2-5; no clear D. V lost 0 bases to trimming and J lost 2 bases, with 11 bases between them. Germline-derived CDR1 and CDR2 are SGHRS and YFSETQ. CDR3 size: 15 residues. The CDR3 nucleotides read TGCGCCAGCAGCTTGGTTGTTCCCAGACAAGAGACCCAGTACTTC. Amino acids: CASSLVVPRQETQYF.

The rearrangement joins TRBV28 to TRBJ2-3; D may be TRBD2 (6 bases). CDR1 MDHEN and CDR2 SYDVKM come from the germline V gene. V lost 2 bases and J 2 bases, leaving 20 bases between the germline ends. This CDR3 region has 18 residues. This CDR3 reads CASSLPPGGAYNTDTQYF. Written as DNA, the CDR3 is TGTGCCAGCAGTTTACCCCCGGGCGGGGCCTATAACACAGATACGCAGTATTTT. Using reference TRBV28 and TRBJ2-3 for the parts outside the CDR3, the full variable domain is DVKVTQSSRYLVKRTGEKVFLECVQDMDHENMFWYRQDPGLGLRLIYFSYDVKMKEKGDIPEGYSVSREKKERFSLILESASTNQTSMYLCASSLPPGGAYNTDTQYFGPGTRLTVL.